The 16 T cell receptor beta chains below come from one sample, sequenced in a study of cytomegalovirus exposure and HLA in healthy donors. PCR amplification relied on 60 Vbeta primers (plus 13 Jbeta primers). Sequencing used immunoSEQ multiplex PCR; TCRdb keeps in-frame clones, though not all of them. In the table there are under 130,000 clones, around 79% of which are singletons. Sequencing was done on a sample of PBMCs. Source of these receptors: a woman in her 40s in good health and CMV-seronegative.

This chain joins TRBV27 and TRBJ2-7; no firm D call. The CDR3 has 13 amino acids. The V end was cut by 2 bases, the J end by 0 bases, with 5 bases between. The germline V gene encodes CDR1 MNHEY and CDR2 SMNVEV (reference sequence). CDR3 in DNA: TGTGCCAGCAGTTTAGTCAACTCCTACGAGCAGTACTTC. Its protein product is CASSLVNSYEQYF.

The J gene is TRBJ1-4, the V gene TRBV7-2; D is undetermined. The CDR3 length is 15 residues. The germline CDR1 and CDR2 sequences are SGHTA and FQGNSA. V dropped 6 bases and J dropped 0 bases, with 11 bases sitting between them. The CDR3 bases are TGTGCCAGCAGTTCCCGGAGGGCAACTAATGAAAAACTGTTTTTT. Translating it yields CASSSRRATNEKLFF.

V gene TRBV29-1 combines with J gene TRBJ1-4; 9 bases agree with TRBD1. The CDR3 covers 13 residues. The germline V gene has CDR1 SQVTM and CDR2 ANQGSEA. Trimming at V came to 7 bases and at J to 0 bases, leaving 0 bases not matched to a gene. The CDR3 DNA follows: TGCAGCGGGACAGGGGCAACTAATGAAAAACTGTTTTTT. It codes for CSGTGATNEKLFF.

The chain is built from TRBV5-5 and TRBJ2-5, with TRBD1 as a possible D gene (6 bases). V was pared by 5 bases and J by 5 bases, with 13 bases between. Germline loops: CDR1 SGHKS, CDR2 YYEKEE (reference sequence). CDR3 length equals 13 residues. The CDR3 sequence: CASSPQGEETQYF. The DNA of the CDR3 is TGTGCCAGCAGTCCACAGGGCGAGGAGACCCAGTACTTC.

The genes are TRBV7-6 and TRBJ2-6; TRBD1 matches 8 bases. The trim removed 5 bases at V and 3 bases at J, leaving 12 bases unmatched. Germline CDR1 SGHVS, CDR2 FNYEAQ. The CDR3 is made up of 18 amino acids. The CDR3 sequence is CASSHQIGQGSGANVLTF. The CDR3 DNA follows: TGTGCCAGCAGCCACCAAATTGGACAGGGAAGTGGGGCCAACGTCCTGACTTTC.

The chain carries TRBV11-3 and TRBJ2-2; 8 bases are shared with TRBD1. The V and J ends lost 0 bases and 6 bases, in that order; junction bases with no gene match: 9. Germline CDR1 reads SGHNT; CDR2 reads YENEEA. CDR3 size: 17 residues. The chain's CDR3 is CASSLDPGQGWAGELFF. CDR3 in DNA: TGTGCCAGCAGCTTAGATCCTGGACAGGGCTGGGCCGGGGAGCTGTTTTTT. Variable domain in full (rest from reference TRBV11-3 and TRBJ2-2): EAGVVQSPRYKIIEKKQPVAFWCNPISGHNTLYWYLQNLGQGPELLIRYENEEAVDDSQLPKDRFSAERLKGVDSTLKIQPAELGDSAVYLCASSLDPGQGWAGELFFGEGSRLTVL.

The sample holds a few counts of this clone. This sequence joins TRBV18 and TRBJ2-2, with D possibly TRBD1 on 5 matching bases. Germline V CDR1 and CDR2: KGHSH, LQKENI. V lost 3 bases, J lost 1 base, and 6 bases lay in between. This CDR3 has 14 amino acids. For the CDR3, the DNA is TGTGCCAGCTCACCTGACAGGAACACCGGGGAGCTGTTTTTT. This translates into CASSPDRNTGELFF.

The rearrangement uses TRBV7-9 and TRBJ1-1; 7 bases are a match to TRBD1. This CDR3 region has 17 residues. After removal of 4 bases from V and 4 bases from J, the junction contained 15 bases not matched to a gene. Germline V CDR1 and CDR2: SEHNR, FQNEAQ (reference sequence). The CDR3 region is CASSSMPGQQVSTEAFF. CDR3 in DNA: TGTGCCAGCAGCTCAATGCCGGGACAGCAAGTCAGCACTGAAGCTTTCTTT.

The chain links TRBV30 to TRBJ2-1, with D possibly being TRBD1 (6 bases). Germline loops: CDR1 GTSNPN, CDR2 SVGIG (reference sequence). CDR3 length: 15 residues. The V end was cut by 5 bases, the J end by 6 bases, with 20 bases between. CDR3 nucleotide sequence: TGTGCCTGGGCCCACGGGACACGGGGACCCAATGAGCAGTTCTTC. Its protein product is CAWAHGTRGPNEQFF. The complete variable domain, with remaining parts taken from reference TRBV30 and TRBJ2-1, reads SQTIHQWPATLVQPVGSPLSLECTVEGTSNPNLYWYRQAAGRGLQLLFYSVGIGQISSEVPQNLSASRPQDRQFILSSKKLLLSDSGFYLCAWAHGTRGPNEQFFGPGTRLTVL.

The rearrangement uses TRBV29-1 and TRBJ1-2; no clear D. The V end lost 4 bases, the J end lost 5 bases, and 17 bases lay between the germline ends. Germline V CDR1 and CDR2: SQVTM, ANQGSEA. CDR3 size: 14 residues. CDR3 nucleotide sequence: TGCAGCGTTGGCTGGATGGAGCAGCAGTATGGCTACACCTTC. As protein: CSVGWMEQQYGYTF.

This clone has just one count. The gene calls are TRBV30 and TRBJ2-5; the D gene is possibly TRBD2 (6 bases). Germline V lookup: CDR1 GTSNPN, CDR2 SVGIG (reference sequence). This CDR3 has 15 residues. The V gene lost 4 bases and the J gene lost 3 bases, with 18 bases spanning the gap. In DNA form, the CDR3 reads TGTGCCTGGAAGCGAACCGGGACTCTTAAAGAGACCCAGTACTTC. Translation gives CAWKRTGTLKETQYF.

This clone has only a few counts. V is TRBV4-3 and J is TRBJ2-7, with a weak D call TRBD2 (6 bases). V was clipped by 0 bases and J by 2 bases, with 14 bases between them. Looked up from germline, CDR1 is LGHNA and CDR2 is YSLEER. The CDR3 covers 16 residues. CDR3 protein: CASSQEWPGETYEQYF. The CDR3 coding sequence is TGCGCCAGCAGCCAAGAATGGCCGGGAGAGACCTACGAGCAGTACTTC.

V gene TRBV28 combines with J gene TRBJ2-4; 8 bases align to TRBD2. Germline V lookup: CDR1 MDHEN, CDR2 SYDVKM. The CDR3 covers 14 residues. The J segment lost 11 bases and the V segment lost 4 bases, leaving 10 bases of the junction unmatched. CDR3: CASSSPGLVGVQYF. Here the CDR3 DNA reads TGTGCCAGCAGTTCACCGGGACTAGTCGGAGTTCAGTACTTC.

V gene TRBV19 combines with J gene TRBJ2-2, with D perhaps matching TRBD1 (6 bases). CDR1 and CDR2 (germline): LNHDA, SQIVND (reference sequence). The CDR3 contains 15 residues. Trimming shortened V by 8 bases and J by 4 bases, and 17 bases separated the two germline ends. The CDR3 region has the DNA TGTGCCAGTGACGAACAGGGTTGGGGCACCGGGGAGCTGTTTTTT. Protein: CASDEQGWGTGELFF.

This sequence joins TRBV28 and TRBJ1-4; D gene uncertain. The germline gives CDR1 MDHEN, CDR2 SYDVKM. Trimming cost V 5 bases and J 0 bases, with 4 bases left between them. CDR3 length: 13 amino acids. The CDR3 region is CASSPSTNEKLFF. Here the CDR3 DNA reads TGTGCCAGCAGTCCTTCAACTAATGAAAAACTGTTTTTT.

The chain is built from TRBV28 and TRBJ1-1, with a possible D match to TRBD1 (6 bases). In germline, CDR1 is MDHEN, CDR2 SYDVKM. The CDR3 contains 15 residues. V lost 3 bases and J 1 base, leaving 12 bases between the germline ends. This chain's CDR3 is CASSFRGSGNTEAFF. The CDR3 nucleotides are TGTGCCAGCAGTTTTAGGGGGAGCGGGAACACTGAAGCTTTCTTT.